The present entry profiles one TCR beta chain with its context. Each CDR3 protein gets one entry after TCRdb re-called the RACE reads with MiXCR. Here the sample spans approximately 82,000 distinct CDR3 sequences, about 6.6% being singletons. The sample originates from a study of human T cells and chemical hapten exposure. Study as a whole: Patients additionally received therapeutic doses of diphenylcyclopropenone on the scalp once a week, and this continued throughout the roughly 25-week study.

This CDR3 spans 17 amino acids. Unmatched junction bases numbered 10, after V lost 4 bases and J lost 1 base. CDR1 LGHDT and CDR2 YNNKEL come from the germline V gene (reference sequence). Documented time point: patch test 2, 6 weeks after DPC sensitization. Sample treatment: therapeutic diphenylcyclopropenone sensitization with weekly scalp DPC. The clonotype was recovered from a woman in her 30s with alopecia areata. Some clones in this sample may be carry-over from other donors' samples. The rearrangement links TRBV3-1 to TRBJ2-1, with TRBD2 identical over 7 bases. The material sequenced was whole blood, taken in connection with sensitization to the hapten diphenylcyclopropenone (DPC). For the CDR3, the DNA is TGTGCCAGCAGCCCCACGGGAAGCGGGGTTTCCTACAATGAGCAGTTCTTC. Translation: CASSPTGSGVSYNEQFF.